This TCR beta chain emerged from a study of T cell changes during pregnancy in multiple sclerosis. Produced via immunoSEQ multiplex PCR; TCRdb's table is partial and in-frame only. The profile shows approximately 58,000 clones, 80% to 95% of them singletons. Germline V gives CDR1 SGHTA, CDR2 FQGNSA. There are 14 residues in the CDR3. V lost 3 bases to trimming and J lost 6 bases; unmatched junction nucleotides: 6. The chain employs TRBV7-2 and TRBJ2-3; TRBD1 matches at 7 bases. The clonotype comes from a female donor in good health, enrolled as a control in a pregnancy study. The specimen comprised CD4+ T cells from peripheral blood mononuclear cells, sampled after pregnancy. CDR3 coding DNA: TGTGCCAGCAGCTTGGCACAGGGGACGGATACGCAGTATTTT. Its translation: CASSLAQGTDTQYF.